A selection of T cell receptor beta chains follows, all from one sample in a study of PD-1 blockade in mismatch repair-deficient tumors. Libraries were prepared by immunoSEQ multiplex PCR; TCRdb keeps only in-frame clonotypes and omits some of them. The sample contains roughly 48,000 clones, 77% of which appear only once. The starting material was PBMCs, obtained before pembrolizumab treatment. These receptors all come from an adult with mismatch repair-deficient cancer. The CDR3 runs from the conserved cysteine through the conserved F or W. The D gene is left open where the match is weak. Part of the rows lack a size; the others show once, few, many or a class for expanded clones.

clone_size d_call j_call v_call cdr3_nt cdr3_aa
few - TRBJ1-4 TRBV7-9 TGTGCCAGCAGCTTATCCGGGGGCGCGGAAAAACTGTTTTTT CASSLSGGAEKLFF
- - TRBJ1-5 TRBV29-1 TGCAGCGTGCAAGTTGGTAGCAATCAGCCCCAGCATTTT CSVQVGSNQPQHF
- - TRBJ1-2 TRBV9 TGTGCCAGCAGCGTAGGACAGGCGCCGTCTCCTGGCTACACCTTC CASSVGQAPSPGYTF
- TRBD1 TRBJ2-7 TRBV30 TGTGCCTGTTCCCGACAGGGGGCCCACGAGCAGTACTTC CACSRQGAHEQYF
- - TRBJ2-7 TRBV30 TGTGCCTGGAGTGGATCGAACGAGCAGTACTTC CAWSGSNEQYF
- TRBD1 TRBJ1-2 TRBV29-1 TGCAGCGTATTGACAGGGGGCGCGTTGGTCGATGGCTACACCTTC CSVLTGGALVDGYTF
few - TRBJ2-1 TRBV18 TGTGCCAGCCAAACAGGCGAGAACAATGAGCAGTTCTTC CASQTGENNEQFF
- TRBD1 TRBJ2-7 TRBV10-3 TGTGCCACGGGACAGGGGGCTAGTTACGAGCAGTACTTC CATGQGASYEQYF
- - TRBJ1-4 TRBV18 TGTGCCAGCTCACCCAGACAGACTAATGAAAAACTGTTTTTT CASSPRQTNEKLFF
- - TRBJ1-1 TRBV2 TGTGCCAGCAGTGAAGTCGAGAACACTGAAGCTTTCTTT CASSEVENTEAFF
- TRBD1 TRBJ1-2 TRBV2 TGTGCCAGCACGGTCGGACAGGGAGTAAGGGGCTACACCTTC CASTVGQGVRGYTF
once - TRBJ1-1 TRBV5-1 TGCGCCAGCAGCTTGGCCGGCAGGGTGAACACTGAAGCTTTCTTT CASSLAGRVNTEAFF
- TRBD1 TRBJ1-2 TRBV7-9 TGTGCCAGCAGCTTAGCAGGGGGCGACGGCTACACCTTC CASSLAGGDGYTF
- - TRBJ2-3 TRBV6-5 TGTGCCAGCAGTTACTCGGCGGCGGATACGCAGTATTTT CASSYSAADTQYF
once - TRBJ2-7 TRBV5-1 TGCGCCAGCAGGTATTTCGGATCGAGCTCCTACGAGCAGTACTTC CASRYFGSSSYEQYF
- TRBD1 TRBJ1-3 TRBV18 TGTGCCAGCTCAACATCCGGGACAGACTCTGGAAACACCATATATTTT CASSTSGTDSGNTIYF
- - TRBJ2-1 TRBV11-3 TGTGCCAGCAGCTGGTGGCAGGGGATGAATGAGCAGTTCTTC CASSWWQGMNEQFF
few TRBD2 TRBJ2-1 TRBV7-9 TGTGCCAGCAGCCCCCCTTTTCGGCTAGCGGGATTAAAAAGTGAGCAGTTCTTC CASSPPFRLAGLKSEQFF
- - TRBJ1-5 TRBV7-2 TGTGCCAGCAGCCAAGTTAATCAGCCCCAGCATTTT CASSQVNQPQHF
- - TRBJ1-2 TRBV25-1 TGTGCCAGCGCTGGGCGAGGCTACACCTTC CASAGRGYTF
- - TRBJ2-2 TRBV18 TGTGCCAGCTCACCACCGATAGCAGGGTGGACCGGGGAGCTGTTTTTT CASSPPIAGWTGELFF
- - TRBJ1-5 TRBV10-2 TGCGCCAGCAGTGACGGAGGCAATCAGCCCCAGCATTTT CASSDGGNQPQHF
medium-sized - TRBJ2-7 TRBV6-1 TGTGCCAGCAAGGAAGTGACAGGTAGCTCCTACGAGCAGTACTTC CASKEVTGSSYEQYF
once - TRBJ2-1 TRBV5-4 TGTGCCAGCAGCTTGCAACGTAGCAGACTGTACAATGAGCAGTTCTTC CASSLQRSRLYNEQFF
- - TRBJ2-7 TRBV27 TGTGCCAGCAGTTTATTCGCAGGCTCCTACGAGCAGTACTTC CASSLFAGSYEQYF
- - TRBJ2-1 TRBV27 TGTGCCAGCAGTCGCCCAAGGGGGTCCTACAATGAGCAGTTCTTC CASSRPRGSYNEQFF
- - TRBJ1-1 TRBV28 TGTGCCAGCAGTACCATTGCGGGGGTGGACACTGAAGCTTTCTTT CASSTIAGVDTEAFF
- - TRBJ2-5 TRBV19 TGTGCCAGTAGCCTTACTAGATCTCTAGAGACCCAGTACTTC CASSLTRSLETQYF
- TRBD1 TRBJ2-7 TRBV5-1 TGCGCCAGCAGCTTGCATGAGGGGGCGGGCTACGAGCAGTACTTC CASSLHEGAGYEQYF
- TRBD1 TRBJ1-1 TRBV7-9 TGTGCCAGCAGCCCACGACAGGGAGTGGCTGAAGCTTTCTTT CASSPRQGVAEAFF
- - TRBJ1-3 TRBV9 TGTGCCAGCAGTGCCCGGACCGACTCTGGAAACACCATATATTTT CASSARTDSGNTIYF
once - TRBJ1-1 TRBV2 TGTGCCAGCAGTGGAGTATCCGCGGCTTTCTTT CASSGVSAAFF
- - TRBJ2-7 TRBV7-6 TGTGCCAGCAGCCAAGCCCCTTCTAGCGCGGCCTACGAGCAGTACTTC CASSQAPSSAAYEQYF
- - TRBJ2-2 TRBV9 TGTGCCAGCAGCTCCGGGTATGGGGAGCTGTTTTTT CASSSGYGELFF
few - TRBJ1-2 TRBV11-3 TGTGCCAGCAGCTTAGAAACAGGGAACTATGGCTACACCTTC CASSLETGNYGYTF
few - TRBJ2-7 TRBV7-2 TGTGCCAGCAGCTTAGTGGCGGACTACGAGCAGTACTTC CASSLVADYEQYF
- TRBD2 TRBJ2-7 TRBV25-1 TGTGCCAGTCGAGCGGGAGCGAACTACGAGCAGTACTTC CASRAGANYEQYF
- - TRBJ1-4 TRBV28 TGTGCCAGCAGTTTGGGGGCAACTAATGAAAAACTGTTTTTT CASSLGATNEKLFF
- - TRBJ1-1 TRBV7-2 TGTGCCAGCAGCCCTCTCCGAAAGAACACTGAAGCTTTCTTT CASSPLRKNTEAFF
- - TRBJ2-7 TRBV18 TGTGCCAGCTCACGCCTCACGCCGGGGGTCCCCGAGCAGTACTTC CASSRLTPGVPEQYF
- - TRBJ2-7 TRBV6-6 TGTGCCAGCAGTTACTCCCCTGCGAGCTCCTACGAGCAGTACTTC CASSYSPASSYEQYF
- TRBD1 TRBJ1-1 TRBV4-3 TGCGCCAGCAGCCAAGACCAGGGGGCCGGAGCTTTCTTT CASSQDQGAGAFF
- TRBD2 TRBJ2-1 TRBV9 TGTGCCAGCAGCGTAGCTGGACAATCTAGCGGGGGCTACAATGAGCAGTTCTTC CASSVAGQSSGGYNEQFF
- TRBD1 TRBJ2-2 TRBV19 TGTGCCAGTAGTTCGACCGGGACAGGGGGCCTCGGGGAGCTGTTTTTT CASSSTGTGGLGELFF
- - TRBJ1-2 TRBV9 TGTGCCAGCAGCGTAGAGGCAGGGCGTGGCGGCTACACCTTC CASSVEAGRGGYTF
- - TRBJ1-4 TRBV18 TGTGCCAGCTCACCGTCAGGGGCAACTAATGAAAAACTGTTTTTT CASSPSGATNEKLFF
- TRBD2 TRBJ2-7 TRBV5-1 TGCGCCAGCAGACACGGGACTACCAACTACGAGCAGTACTTC CASRHGTTNYEQYF
- TRBD2 TRBJ2-3 TRBV2 TGTGCCAGCAGGAGTGGAGCGGGAGGACACACAGATACGCAGTATTTT CASRSGAGGHTDTQYF
- - TRBJ2-6 TRBV13 TGTGCCAGCAGCCGGGGAGCGGTCAGTGGGGCCAACGTCCTGACTTTC CASSRGAVSGANVLTF
once TRBD2 TRBJ2-1 TRBV15 TGTGCCACCAGCAGACCCCCGGGACTAGCTGTTCTTTTTGAGCAGTTCTTC CATSRPPGLAVLFEQFF